This record covers a single T cell receptor beta chain. The target antigen is unknown. This entry is derived from a study of blood T cells in healthy people across ages. Findings and caveats of the study: There were more naive CD4+ cells and higher diversity in long-lived donors than in aged donors. Calculation of diversity from one million T cells yielded estimates considered to be underestimates.

The authors drew about 9.5 milliliters of peripheral blood from each donor. The use of a sample-barcoded 5' primer and a J-beta primer mix characterized a second PCR of about 6 to 11 cycles. All cDNA molecules were each tagged by a template-switch adaptor with 12 random nucleotides. TCRdb re-derived calls from the 5' RACE reads in MiXCR, one entry per CDR3 protein. Seen here are about a million distinct CDR3 sequences, about two fifths observed once, and the top ten hold around 13%. The CDR3 is made up of 13 amino acids. CDR1 SNHLY and CDR2 FYNNEI come from the germline V gene. V gave up 9 bases and J gave up 0 bases; unmatched junction bases: 3.

Sequencing was carried out using blood. The clonotype comes from a young man in good health. The chain couples TRBV2 to TRBJ1-2; 8 nucleotides line up with TRBD1. CDR3: CASPRGPNYGYTF. The DNA for the CDR3 is TGTGCCAGTCCCAGGGGGCCTAACTATGGCTACACCTTC.